This T cell receptor (beta chain) was sequenced for a study of blood T cells in healthy people across ages. This clonotype appeared a few times. The antigen is not known. General study findings and limits: Roughly linear declines in TCR beta diversity per million T cells occurred with age.

The CDR3 contains 13 residues. Trimming removed 2 bases at V and 5 bases at J, with 12 bases between. In germline, CDR1 is DFQATT, CDR2 SNEGSKA (reference sequence). A J-beta primer mix and a sample-barcoded 5' primer were used in a second PCR of roughly 6 to 11 cycles. Using its own MiXCR run on the 5' RACE reads, TCRdb lists one record per CDR3 protein. Of around 1.7 million distinct CDR3 sequences listed, 28% are singletons. The chain employs TRBV20-1 and TRBJ1-2; possible D gene TRBD1, 6 bases. This TCR was recovered from a woman between 25 and 40 years old in good health. The sample consisted of blood. This chain's CDR3 is CSARPGTPYGYTF. The CDR3 DNA follows: TGCAGTGCTAGACCCGGGACACCGTATGGCTACACCTTC.